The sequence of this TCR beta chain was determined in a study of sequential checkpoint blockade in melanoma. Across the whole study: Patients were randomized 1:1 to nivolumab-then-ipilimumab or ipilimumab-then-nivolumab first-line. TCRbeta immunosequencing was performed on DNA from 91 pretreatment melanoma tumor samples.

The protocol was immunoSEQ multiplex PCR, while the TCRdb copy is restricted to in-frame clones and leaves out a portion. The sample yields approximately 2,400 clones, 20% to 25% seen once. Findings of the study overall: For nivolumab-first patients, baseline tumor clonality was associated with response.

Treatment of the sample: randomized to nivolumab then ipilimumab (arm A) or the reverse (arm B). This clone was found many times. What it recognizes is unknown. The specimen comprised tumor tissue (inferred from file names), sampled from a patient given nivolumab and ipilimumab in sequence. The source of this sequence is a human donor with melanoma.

The CDR3 here is CASSPWTSSTDTQYF. CDR3 DNA sequence: TGTGCCAGCAGCCCCTGGACATCCTCCACAGATACGCAGTATTTT. The chain uses TRBV11-3 and TRBJ2-3, with D possibly being TRBD1 (5 bases). This CDR3 is built from 15 residues. Germline-derived CDR1 and CDR2 are SGHNT and YENEEA. Trimming took 5 bases from V and 2 from J, leaving 14 bases between them.